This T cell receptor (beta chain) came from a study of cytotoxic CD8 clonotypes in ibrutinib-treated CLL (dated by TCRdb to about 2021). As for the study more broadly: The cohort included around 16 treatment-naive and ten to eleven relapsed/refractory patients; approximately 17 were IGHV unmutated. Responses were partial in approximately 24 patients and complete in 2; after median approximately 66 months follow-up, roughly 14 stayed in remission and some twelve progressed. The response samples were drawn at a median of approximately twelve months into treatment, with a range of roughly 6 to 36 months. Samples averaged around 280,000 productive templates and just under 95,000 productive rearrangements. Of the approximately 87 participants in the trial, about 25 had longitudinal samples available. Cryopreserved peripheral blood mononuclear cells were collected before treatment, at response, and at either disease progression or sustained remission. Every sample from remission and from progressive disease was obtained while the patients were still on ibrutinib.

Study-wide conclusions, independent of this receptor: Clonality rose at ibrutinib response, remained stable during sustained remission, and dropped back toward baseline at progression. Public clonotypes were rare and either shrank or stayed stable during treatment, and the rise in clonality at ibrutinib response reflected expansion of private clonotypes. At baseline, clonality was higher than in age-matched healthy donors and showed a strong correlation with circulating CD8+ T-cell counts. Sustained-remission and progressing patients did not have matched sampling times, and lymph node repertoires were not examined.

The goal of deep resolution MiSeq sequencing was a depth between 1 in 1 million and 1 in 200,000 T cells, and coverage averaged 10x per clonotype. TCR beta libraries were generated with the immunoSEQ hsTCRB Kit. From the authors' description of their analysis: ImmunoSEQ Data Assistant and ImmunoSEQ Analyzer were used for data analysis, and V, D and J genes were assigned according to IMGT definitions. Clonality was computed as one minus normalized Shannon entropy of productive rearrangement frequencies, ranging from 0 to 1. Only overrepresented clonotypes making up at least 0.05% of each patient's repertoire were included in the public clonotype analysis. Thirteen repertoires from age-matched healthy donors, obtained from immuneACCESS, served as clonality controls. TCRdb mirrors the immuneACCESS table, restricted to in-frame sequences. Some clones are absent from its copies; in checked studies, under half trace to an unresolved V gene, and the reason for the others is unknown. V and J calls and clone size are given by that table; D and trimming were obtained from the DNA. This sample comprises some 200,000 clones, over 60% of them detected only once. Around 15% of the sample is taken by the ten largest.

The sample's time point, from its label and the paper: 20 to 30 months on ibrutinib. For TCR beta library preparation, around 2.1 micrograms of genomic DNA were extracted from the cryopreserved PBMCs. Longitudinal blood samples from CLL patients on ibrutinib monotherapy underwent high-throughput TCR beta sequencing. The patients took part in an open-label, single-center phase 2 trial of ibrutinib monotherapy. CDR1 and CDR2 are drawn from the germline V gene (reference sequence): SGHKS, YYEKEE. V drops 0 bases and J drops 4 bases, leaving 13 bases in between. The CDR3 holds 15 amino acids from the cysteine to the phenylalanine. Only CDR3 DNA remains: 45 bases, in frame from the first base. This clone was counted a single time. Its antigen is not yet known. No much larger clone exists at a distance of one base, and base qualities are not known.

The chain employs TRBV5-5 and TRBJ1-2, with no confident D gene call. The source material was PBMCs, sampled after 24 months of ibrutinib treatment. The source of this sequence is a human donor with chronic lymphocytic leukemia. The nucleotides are TGTGCCAGCAGCTTGGGACGGCCCGGCGGCTATGGCTACACCTTC. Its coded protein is CASSLGRPGGYGYTF.